These 15 T cell receptor beta chains were all obtained from the same sample, sequenced in a study of blood T cell repertoires in COVID-19. Clones were sequenced by immunoSEQ multiplex PCR, and TCRdb holds only the in-frame ones, with some missing. Among under 300,000 clones listed, about nine tenths were seen once. The sequenced sample was peripheral blood. These receptors were taken from a young man who had recovered from COVID-19.

This clone appeared a single time. This rearrangement joins TRBV19 to TRBJ2-6; no firm D call. V gave up 5 bases and J gave up 1 base, with 12 bases separating them. The CDR3 consists of 16 residues. Per the germline V gene, CDR1 is LNHDA and CDR2 is SQIVND (reference sequence). The CDR3 loop is CASSWASSSGANVLTF. CDR3 coding DNA: TGTGCCAGTAGTTGGGCGTCTTCGTCTGGGGCCAACGTCCTGACTTTC.

This clone was seen more than once but under ten times. The chain combines TRBV5-4 with TRBJ2-5; perhaps TRBD2 as D (6 bases). V was trimmed by 4 bases and J by 2 bases, leaving 18 bases between them. Germline V gene data show CDR1 as SGHNT and CDR2 as YYREEE (reference sequence). CDR3 length: 16 residues. CDR3 sequence: CASSLMVGGDQETQYF. For the CDR3, the DNA is TGTGCCAGCAGCCTTATGGTAGGCGGGGATCAAGAGACCCAGTACTTC.

The J gene is TRBJ1-1, the V gene TRBV18; D remains ambiguous. V lost 3 bases, J lost 10 bases, and 12 bases lay in between. The CDR3 loop spans 12 amino acids. Germline assignment: CDR1 KGHSH and CDR2 LQKENI. The CDR3 spells CASSPVQSTAFF. The DNA of the CDR3 is TGTGCCAGCTCACCCGTACAGAGCACAGCTTTCTTT.

The genes are TRBV19 and TRBJ1-1, with D uncertain. V was pared by 9 bases and J by 1 base, with 15 bases between. There are 14 residues in the CDR3. Germline CDR1 reads LNHDA; CDR2 reads SQIVND (reference sequence). The CDR3 is CARAEWGENTEAFF. Written as DNA, the CDR3 is TGTGCCAGGGCTGAATGGGGAGAGAACACTGAAGCTTTCTTT.

A single count supports this clone. V and J are TRBV9 and TRBJ1-2; TRBD1 agrees at 7 bases. The CDR3 covers 15 residues. Germline loops: CDR1 SGDLS, CDR2 YYNGEE. V gave up 3 bases and J gave up 4 bases; unmatched junction bases: 9. The CDR3 loop reads CASSATPGQSYGYTF. The CDR3 bases are TGTGCCAGCAGCGCTACGCCGGGACAGTCCTATGGCTACACCTTC.

The chain carries TRBV3-1 (or the pseudogene TRBV3-2) and TRBJ1-6; 7 bases line up with TRBD1. Trimming took 4 bases from V and 7 from J; bases not matched to a gene: 10. Germline-derived CDR1 and CDR2 are LGHDT and YNNKEL (reference sequence). There are 16 residues in the CDR3. The CDR3: CASSPGGQVPNSPLHF. CDR3 DNA: TGTGCCAGCAGCCCAGGGGGTCAGGTCCCCAATTCACCCCTCCACTTT.

V gene TRBV27 combines with J gene TRBJ2-3; D remains unclear. V lost 0 bases, J lost 2 bases, and 3 bases lay in between. Looked up from germline, CDR1 is MNHEY and CDR2 is SMNVEV (reference sequence). The CDR3 covers 13 residues. For the CDR3, the DNA is TGTGCCAGCAGTTTATCCTACACAGATACGCAGTATTTT. This codes for CASSLSYTDTQYF.

The chain has TRBV2 and TRBJ1-2; weak D call: TRBD1 (6 bases). The V end was cut by 5 bases, the J end by 7 bases, with 14 bases between. Germline V lookup: CDR1 SNHLY, CDR2 FYNNEI. The CDR3 length is 13 residues. The CDR3 region is CASSKGQGTGYTF. The CDR3 DNA follows: TGTGCCAGCAGTAAGGGGCAGGGGACTGGCTACACCTTC.

The chain couples TRBV11-2 to TRBJ1-2; 10 bases fit TRBD1. This CDR3 region has 15 residues. The V segment lost 5 bases and the J segment 3 bases; nucleotides outside the gene matches: 6. CDR1 and CDR2 from the germline V gene are SGHAT and FQNNGV. DNA of the CDR3: TGTGCCAGCAGCGGGAGGGACAGGGGCTACTATGGCTACACCTTC. Residues: CASSGRDRGYYGYTF.

The chain recombines TRBV6-6 with TRBJ2-3, with D tentatively TRBD1 (5 bases). Deletions cut 5 bases from V and 0 bases from J, with 12 bases between. From germline, CDR1 is MNHNY and CDR2 SVGAGI (reference sequence). The length of the CDR3 is 15 residues. CDR3 coding DNA: TGTGCCAGCAGTCTCCGAGACAGCAGCACAGATACGCAGTATTTT. Protein product: CASSLRDSSTDTQYF.

This clone was seen only a few times. This sample also contains other DNA sequences that code for the same CDR3. The chain is built from TRBV10-3 and TRBJ2-7, with unresolved D. Germline loops: CDR1 ENHRY, CDR2 SYGVKD. CDR3 length: 12 amino acids. Trimming shortened V by 4 bases and J by 4 bases, and 8 bases separated the two germline ends. The CDR3 DNA sequence: TGTGCCATCAGTGGAGATATTTACGAGCAGTACTTC. Its protein product is CAISGDIYEQYF.

The gene calls are TRBV6-5 and TRBJ2-7, with TRBD1 matching 8 bases. Germline loops: CDR1 MNHEY, CDR2 SVGAGI. After removal of 0 bases from V and 0 bases from J, the junction contained 4 bases not matched to a gene. The CDR3 sequence is 16 residues long. The CDR3: CASSYSITGGSYEQYF. In nucleotides, the CDR3 is TGTGCCAGCAGTTACTCGATTACAGGGGGCTCCTACGAGCAGTACTTC.

The chain is built from TRBV9 and TRBJ1-2; the match to TRBD1 covers 8 bases. The germline gives CDR1 SGDLS, CDR2 YYNGEE. The CDR3 totals 14 residues. V lost 4 bases, J lost 2 bases, and 4 bases stayed unmatched. CDR3 loop: CASSPRTGNYGYTF. The CDR3 nucleotides read TGTGCCAGCAGCCCCCGGACAGGGAACTATGGCTACACCTTC.

The chain is built from TRBV5-1 and TRBJ1-5, with a tentative D call TRBD1 (6 bases). V was trimmed by 4 bases and J by 4 bases, leaving 15 bases between them. The CDR3 contains 15 residues. Germline CDR1 reads SGHRS; CDR2 reads YFSETQ. CDR3 sequence (DNA): TGCGCCAGCAGCGCCCGGCAGGGGCCGAATCAGCCCCAGCATTTT. Its protein is CASSARQGPNQPQHF. The full variable domain, completed using reference TRBV5-1 and TRBJ1-5, is KAGVTQTPRYLIKTRGQQVTLSCSPISGHRSVSWYQQTPGQGLQFLFEYFSETQRNKGNFPGRFSGRQFSNSRSEMNVSTLELGDSALYLCASSARQGPNQPQHFGDGTRLSIL.

On this clone itself: One end of the junction varies from germline; a read error may be responsible. The CDR3 coding sequence is TGTGCCAGCAGCTACCCTCATGATTTGGACAGGGGGCATTCCAATGAGCGGTTCTTC. It is translated as CASSYPHDLDRGHSNERFF. The rearrangement links TRBV7-8 to TRBJ2-1; 11 nucleotides line up with TRBD1. There are 19 residues in the CDR3. CDR1 SGHVS and CDR2 FQNEAQ come from the germline V gene.